This entry features one T cell receptor beta chain sequence. It lacks a known antigen. No base qualities exist here, and no much larger clone lies one base off it. Library preparation was by 5' RACE. This sample was sequenced with an Illumina HiSeq 2500. The second PCR ran for roughly 7 to 12 cycles and used a J-beta primer mix along with a sample-barcoded 5' primer. Each TCR beta cDNA molecule received a unique molecular identifier from a template-switch 5' adaptor carrying 12 random nucleotides. Each sample yielded at least 2.5 million CDR3-containing paired-end reads. All of the RNA was converted into first-strand cDNA using the Mint cDNA synthesis kit, with a TRBC-specific oligonucleotide serving as the primer. All cDNA was treated with uracil-DNA glycosylase and then went through a first 18-cycle PCR with the universal primers M1SS and BC2_uni_R. The original methods were these. For normalization, 1 million high-quality reads, each with a distinct molecular identifier, were randomly selected from each sample. Reads sharing molecular identifiers were discarded rather than binned into consensus sequences. MiTCR, set to a Q25 quality threshold and the strictest error-elimination algorithm, was used for CDR3 identification, clonotype clustering and error correction. A nonparametric unseen species model using Euler transformation provided a lower-bound estimate of total TCR beta diversity. TCRdb reran the public reads through fastp at Q25 and MiXCR, keeping productive beta chains. Each CDR3 protein appears once, grouped with its most common genes and DNA. The V and J calls were not made by the authors but by TCRdb's processing. Across this sample there are about 970,000 distinct CDR3 sequences, with just over 50% seen only once. The ten largest clones take up 20% to 25% of the sample.

The data were taken from a study of blood T cells in healthy people across ages (dated by TCRdb to 2013 to 2016). Study-level background: In model experiments, template switching captured roughly one uniquely barcoded TCR beta cDNA molecule for every two T cells. Age-related changes in TCR beta repertoire diversity were measured in the study by deep sequencing normalized with unique cDNA molecular identifiers. Four age groups were formed from the donors: young (average approximately 15 years), middle-aged (less than 40), aged (roughly 56) and long-lived (less than 85). To avoid experimental bias, donors of different ages were spread randomly across the sequencing lanes. Two additional independent replicas of 1 million unique cDNA reads from the same blood draw were analyzed for two donors (one aged 18 to 30 and one aged 80 or older).

The donors were some 36 Caucasian individuals from Russia, aged roughly 6 to 100 years, who were systemically healthy. About 9.6 milliliters of peripheral blood were collected from each donor into EDTA-treated Vacutainer tubes. Ficoll-Paque density-gradient centrifugation was used to isolate PBMCs, with at least 6.5 million per sample. Trizol reagent was used to extract total RNA from PBMCs, with at least 5 micrograms per sample. For every donor, flow cytometry on a PBMC aliquot measured the percentage of naive CD45RAhigh/CD27high T cells. The germline V gene supplies CDR1 MGHDK and CDR2 SYGVNS. The CDR3 runs 16 residues from the cysteine to the phenylalanine. The only DNA kept is the CDR3, 48 bases in frame from the first base. Points the paper makes about the study in general: Estimates of total diversity based on one million sequenced T cells were considered lower bounds and underestimates. Because donor CMV infection status was unknown, age-related changes in expanded clonotypes were potentially confounded. Compared with the aged group, the long-lived group had more naive CD4+ T cells, fewer expanded clones and increased TCR diversity, a pattern suggesting age selection. Observed TCR beta diversity per million T cells fell roughly linearly with age, and a significant reduction was already apparent by age about 43. There was a strong correlation between observed TCR beta diversity and the percentage of naive T cells measured by flow cytometry. Since profiling was done on bulk unsorted PBMCs, naive and antigen-experienced compartments could not be conclusively compared.

The origin of this receptor is a woman aged 55-75 years in good health. The chain joins TRBV25-1 to TRBJ2-1; 9 nucleotides in the junction match TRBD1. TRBJ2-7 explains the end of the DNA better; the J call may be wrong. The sample comprised blood. In nucleotides, the sequence is TGTGCCAGCAGCCCCAGCACAGGGGGCTCCTACAATGAGCAGTACTTC. This translates into CASSPSTGGSYNEQYF.